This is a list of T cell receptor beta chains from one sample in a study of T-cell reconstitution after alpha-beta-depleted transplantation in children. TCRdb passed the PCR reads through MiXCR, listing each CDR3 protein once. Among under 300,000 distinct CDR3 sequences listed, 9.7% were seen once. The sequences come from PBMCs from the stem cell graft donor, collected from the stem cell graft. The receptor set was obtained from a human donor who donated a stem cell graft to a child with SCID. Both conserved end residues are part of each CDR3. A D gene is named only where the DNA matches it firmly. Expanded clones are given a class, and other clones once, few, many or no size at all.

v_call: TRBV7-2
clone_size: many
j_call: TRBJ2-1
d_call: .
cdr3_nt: TGTGCCACATCAACCCAGGGAACCTCCTACAATGAGCAGTTCTTC
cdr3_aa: CATSTQGTSYNEQFF

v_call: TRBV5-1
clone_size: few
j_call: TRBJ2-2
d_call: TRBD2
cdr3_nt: TGCGCCAGCAGCATCTCTAGCGGGGGACGGACCGGGGAGCTGTTTTTT
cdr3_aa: CASSISSGGRTGELFF

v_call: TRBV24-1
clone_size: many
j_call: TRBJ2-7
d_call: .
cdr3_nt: TGTGCCACCAGTGATTTTGTATCGGAGGAGCAGTACTTC
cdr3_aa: CATSDFVSEEQYF

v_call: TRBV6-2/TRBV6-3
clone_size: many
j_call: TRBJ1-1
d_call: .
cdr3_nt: TGTGCCAGCAGTTATCAGTACACTGAAGCTTTCTTT
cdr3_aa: CASSYQYTEAFF

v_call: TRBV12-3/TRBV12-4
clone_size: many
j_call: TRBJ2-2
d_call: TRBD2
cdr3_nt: TGTGCCAGCAGCGGGACTAGGGGGTTCGGGGAGCTGTTTTTT
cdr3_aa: CASSGTRGFGELFF

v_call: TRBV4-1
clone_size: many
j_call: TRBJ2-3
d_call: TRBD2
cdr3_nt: TGCGCCAGCAGCCGAGCGGGGGGGCGCACAGATACGCAGTATTTT
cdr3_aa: CASSRAGGRTDTQYF

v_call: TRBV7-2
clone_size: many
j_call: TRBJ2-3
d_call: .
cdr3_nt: TGTGCCAGCAGCTTAGTTGGGGGGGGCAGTGCAGATACGCAGTATTTT
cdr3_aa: CASSLVGGGSADTQYF

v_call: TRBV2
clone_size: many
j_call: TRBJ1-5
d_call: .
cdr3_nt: TGTGCCAGCAGGGGGGACGGTAATCAGCCCCAGCATTTT
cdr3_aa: CASRGDGNQPQHF

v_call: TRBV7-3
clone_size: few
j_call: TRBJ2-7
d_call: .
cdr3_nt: TGTGCCAGCAGCTTAACAGGGCAGGGGCCCTACGAGCAGTACTTC
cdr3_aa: CASSLTGQGPYEQYF

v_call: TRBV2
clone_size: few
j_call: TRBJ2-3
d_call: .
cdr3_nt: TGTGCCAGCAGTGAATCGGGGGGCATGCGATCTGGCACAGATACGCAGTATTTT
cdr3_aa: CASSESGGMRSGTDTQYF

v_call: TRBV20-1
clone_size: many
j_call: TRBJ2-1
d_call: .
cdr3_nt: TGCAGTGCTAGGCTAGCGAACAATGAGCAGTTCTTC
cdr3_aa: CSARLANNEQFF

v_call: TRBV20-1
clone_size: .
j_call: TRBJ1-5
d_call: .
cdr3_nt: TGCAGTGTGGCCAAGGGGCCCAACCAGCCCCAGCATTTT
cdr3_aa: CSVAKGPNQPQHF

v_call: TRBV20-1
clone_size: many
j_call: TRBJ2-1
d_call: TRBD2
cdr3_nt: TGCAGTGCTAGAGACCCTAGCGGGGATAGCAATGAGCAGTTCTTC
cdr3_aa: CSARDPSGDSNEQFF

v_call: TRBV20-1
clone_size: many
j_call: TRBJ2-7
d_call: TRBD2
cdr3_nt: TGCAGCTCGGGACGGGGGGGCTACGAGCAGTACTTC
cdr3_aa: CSSGRGGYEQYF

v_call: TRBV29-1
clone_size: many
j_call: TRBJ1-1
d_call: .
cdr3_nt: TGCAGCGTTGAAGGCAGGGATCGAGGCACTGAAGCTTTCTTT
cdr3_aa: CSVEGRDRGTEAFF

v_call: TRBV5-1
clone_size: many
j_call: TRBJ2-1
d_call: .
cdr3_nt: TGCGCCAGCAGCTTGGACTGGGGTGCCCCTTACAATGAGCAGTTCTTC
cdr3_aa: CASSLDWGAPYNEQFF

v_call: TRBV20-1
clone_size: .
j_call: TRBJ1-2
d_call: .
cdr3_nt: TGCAGTGCTAAAGGGGGAGTAGATGGCTACACCTTC
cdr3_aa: CSAKGGVDGYTF

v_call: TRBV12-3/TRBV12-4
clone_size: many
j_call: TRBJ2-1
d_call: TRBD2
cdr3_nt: TGTGCCAGCAGTCCCCCGCTAGCGGGGAATAACAATGAGCAGTTCTTC
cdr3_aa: CASSPPLAGNNNEQFF

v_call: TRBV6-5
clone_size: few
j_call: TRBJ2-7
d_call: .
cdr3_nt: TGTGCCAGCAGTCAGACGGGAGAGCAGTACTTC
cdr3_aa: CASSQTGEQYF

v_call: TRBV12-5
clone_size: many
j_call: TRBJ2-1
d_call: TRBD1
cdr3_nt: TGTGCTAGTGGTTTGGTAGGGGGCCGGGGCCCACGGATTGAGCAGTTCTTC
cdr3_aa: CASGLVGGRGPRIEQFF

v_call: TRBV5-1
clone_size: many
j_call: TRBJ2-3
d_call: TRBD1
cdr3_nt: TGCGCCAGCAGTAAAGCCCCGGGACAGGGGCCAGATACGCAGTATTTT
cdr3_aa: CASSKAPGQGPDTQYF

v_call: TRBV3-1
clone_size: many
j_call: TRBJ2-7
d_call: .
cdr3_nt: TGTGCCAGCAGCCAAAGGGGATATTACGAGCAGTACTTC
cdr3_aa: CASSQRGYYEQYF

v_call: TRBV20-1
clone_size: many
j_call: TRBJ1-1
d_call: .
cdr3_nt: TGCAGTGCTAGAGCCCCGGGCACTGAAGCTTTCTTT
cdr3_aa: CSARAPGTEAFF

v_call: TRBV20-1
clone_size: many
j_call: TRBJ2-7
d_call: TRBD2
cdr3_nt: TGCAGTGCTAGAGAAATAGGCCTAGCGGGGGTTTACGAGCAGTACTTC
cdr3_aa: CSAREIGLAGVYEQYF

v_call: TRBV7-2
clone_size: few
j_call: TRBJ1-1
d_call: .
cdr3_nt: TGTGCCAGCAGCGCCCATGGGGCGGTGAACACTGAAGCTTTCTTT
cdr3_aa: CASSAHGAVNTEAFF

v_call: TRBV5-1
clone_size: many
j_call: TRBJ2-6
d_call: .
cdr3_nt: TGCGCCAGCAGCTTAGCCCTGCTTACCTCTGGGGCCAACGTCCTGACTTTC
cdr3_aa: CASSLALLTSGANVLTF

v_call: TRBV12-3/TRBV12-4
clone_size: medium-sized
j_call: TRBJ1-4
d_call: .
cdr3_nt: TGTGCCAGCAATACAGGGATTGAAAAACTGTTTTTT
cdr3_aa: CASNTGIEKLFF

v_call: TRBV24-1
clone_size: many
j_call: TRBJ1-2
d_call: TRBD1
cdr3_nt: TGTGCCACCAGTGATGGGGGACAGGGCGTCGGCTACACCTTC
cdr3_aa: CATSDGGQGVGYTF

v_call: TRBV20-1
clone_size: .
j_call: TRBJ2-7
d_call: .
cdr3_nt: TGCTGCTGGGGACCGGCACAGGGCTCCGAGCAGTACTTC
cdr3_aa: CCWGPAQGSEQYF

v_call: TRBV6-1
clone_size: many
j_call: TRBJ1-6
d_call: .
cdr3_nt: TGTGCCAGCAGTGAAAGAATGGGGTCACCCCTCCACTTT
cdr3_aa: CASSERMGSPLHF

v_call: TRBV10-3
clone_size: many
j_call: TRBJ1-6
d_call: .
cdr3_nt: TGTGCCATCAGTGTGGAACAGGACGGTTCACCCCTCCACTTT
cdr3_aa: CAISVEQDGSPLHF

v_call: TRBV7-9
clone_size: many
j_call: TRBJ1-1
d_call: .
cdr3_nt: TGTGCCGGACTTAGGGTGGGCACTGAAGCTTTCTTT
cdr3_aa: CAGLRVGTEAFF

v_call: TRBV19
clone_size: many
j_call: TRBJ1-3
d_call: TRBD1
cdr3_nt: TGTGCCAGTCAAACAGGGGGGGCCTACTCTGGAAACACCATATATTTT
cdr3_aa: CASQTGGAYSGNTIYF

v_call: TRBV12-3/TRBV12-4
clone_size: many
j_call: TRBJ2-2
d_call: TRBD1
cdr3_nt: TGTGCCAGCAGTCAGGGGGCGGCCGGGGAGCTGTTTTTT
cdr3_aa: CASSQGAAGELFF

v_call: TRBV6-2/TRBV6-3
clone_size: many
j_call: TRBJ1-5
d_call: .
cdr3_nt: TGTGCCAGCAAAGGGGGGGCATTGCAGCCCCAGCATTTT
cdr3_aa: CASKGGALQPQHF

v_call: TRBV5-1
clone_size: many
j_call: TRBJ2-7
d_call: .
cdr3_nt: TGCGCCAGCAGCTTGGATCCGGACTACTACGAGCAGTACTTC
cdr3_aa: CASSLDPDYYEQYF

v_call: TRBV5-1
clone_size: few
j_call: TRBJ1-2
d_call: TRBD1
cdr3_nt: TGCGCCAGCAGACCGGGACAGGGTGAGGGGGGCTACACCTTC
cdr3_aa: CASRPGQGEGGYTF

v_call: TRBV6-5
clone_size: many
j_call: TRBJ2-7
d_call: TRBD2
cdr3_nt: TGTGCCAGCAGTTACTCAGGGACTAGCGGTACCTACGAGCAGTACTTC
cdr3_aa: CASSYSGTSGTYEQYF

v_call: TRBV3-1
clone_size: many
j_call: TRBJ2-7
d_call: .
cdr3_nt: TGTGCCAGCAGCCAAGGATACAGCTCCTACGAGCAGTACTTC
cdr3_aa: CASSQGYSSYEQYF

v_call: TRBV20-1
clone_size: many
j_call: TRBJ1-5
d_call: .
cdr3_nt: TGCAGTGCCAGGGTTCCCTATAGCAATCAGCCCCAGCATTTT
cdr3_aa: CSARVPYSNQPQHF

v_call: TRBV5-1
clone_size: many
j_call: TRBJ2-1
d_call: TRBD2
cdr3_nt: TGCGCCAGCAGCTTAATCGAGCGGGGGGGCAATGAGCAGTTCTTC
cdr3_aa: CASSLIERGGNEQFF

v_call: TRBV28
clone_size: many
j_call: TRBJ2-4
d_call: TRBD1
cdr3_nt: TGTGCCAGCAGTGGACAGGGCCCGGGCAAAAACATTCAGTACTTC
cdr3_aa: CASSGQGPGKNIQYF

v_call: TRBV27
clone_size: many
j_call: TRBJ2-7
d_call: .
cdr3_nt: TGTGCCAGCAGTTTTTTCCCTACGGACGAGCAGTACTTC
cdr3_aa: CASSFFPTDEQYF

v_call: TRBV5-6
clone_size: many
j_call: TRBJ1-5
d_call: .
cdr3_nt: TGTGCCAGCAGCTTCGAGGGGAGCAATCAGCCCCAGCATTTT
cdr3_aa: CASSFEGSNQPQHF

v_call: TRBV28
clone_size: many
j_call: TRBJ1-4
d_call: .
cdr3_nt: TGTGCCAGCAGTTCCGACAGAGCAACTAATGAAAAACTGTTTTTT
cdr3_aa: CASSSDRATNEKLFF

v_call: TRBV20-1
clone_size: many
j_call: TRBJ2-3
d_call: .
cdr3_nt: TGCAGTGCTAGCGTGGGTTCTAGCACAGATACGCAGTATTTT
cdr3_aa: CSASVGSSTDTQYF